The clone carrying this TCR beta chain showed up many times. Its antigen remains unknown. The sorted Tregs were CD4+CD25+CD127-/low cells. Constant-region reverse primers amplified full-length variable regions, followed by semi-nested Nested Universal Primer A PCR. TCRdb passed the 5' RACE reads through MiXCR, listing each CDR3 protein once. The data hold about 42,000 distinct CDR3 sequences, with approximately 22% observed a single time. V shed 7 bases and J shed 1 base, with 8 bases lying between them. This CDR3 comprises 12 residues. In germline, CDR1 is SGHRS, CDR2 YFSETQ. Broader study findings: Tumor Tregs overlapped most with tumor, then blood, naive CD4+ cells. Whole repertoires were not studied in the larger cohort, only one V-J beta rearrangement. Tumor memory CD4+ T cell TCR gene usage was found to cluster with blood and lymph node memory CD4+ cells and with lymph node naive CD4+ cells.

This clonotype was sampled from a female donor with breast cancer. This chain links TRBV5-1 with TRBJ1-1; D gene uncertain. Specimen: Tregs sorted from blood. CDR3 protein: CASGDTNTEAFF. CDR3 DNA sequence: TGCGCCAGCGGGGATACGAACACTGAAGCTTTCTTT.